The source of this T cell receptor beta chain is a study of low-dose radiotherapy and immunotherapy resistance in tumors (dated by TCRdb to between 2021 and 2023). General notes on the study: In Cohort 1, each fraction delivered 0.5 Gy every 2 weeks, and the prescribed total PTV dose was 6.5 Gy. Starting on cycle 1 day 1, patients took 300 mg of aspirin by mouth once a day for four cycles. Trial participants were not randomized into treatment groups. Nivolumab was administered intravenously as a 240 mg flat dose every two weeks, and ipilimumab was administered intravenously at 1 mg/kg every six weeks. Eight patients were included in the translational analysis: three from the first dose cohort and the first five from the second dose cohort. Cohort 2 received 1 Gy per fraction every two weeks, with a total of 13 Gy over 26 weeks. Every two weeks, patients got intravenous cyclophosphamide at 200 mg/m2, given one day ahead of each radiation and immunotherapy administration.

Inclusive of the bounding cysteine and phenylalanine, the CDR3 is 15 residues long. CDR3 DNA only is kept here, 45 bases in frame from base 1. The germline V gene encodes CDR1 SNHLY and CDR2 FYNNEI. Germline trimming: 11 bases from V, 5 bases from J; junction bases outside gene matches: 16. The sample holds many counts of this clonotype. Its antigen target is currently unknown. No base-level quality is on record; no much larger clone is a single base apart. The sample's time point label, in plain terms: before trial treatment. The donors took part in RACIN, a single-arm, phase I, dose-escalation trial that combined nivolumab, ipilimumab, aspirin, low-dose cyclophosphamide and low-dose radiotherapy. Eligible patients had advanced, TIL-negative solid tumors. For sequencing, an Illumina HiSeq 2500 was employed. Superscript III and a set of TRAV- and TRBV-specific primers were used to synthesize first-strand cDNA, so that both TCRalpha and TCRbeta chains were covered. TCRs were amplified with Phusion for about 20 PCR cycles using a constant-region primer together with the adapter attached to the V primers. Amplification of the isolated mRNA was done with the MessageAmp II aRNA Amplification Kit, which involved a roughly 16-hour in vitro transcription at 37 degrees C. The Dynabeads mRNA DIRECT Purification Kit was used to isolate mRNA for TCR sequencing. Indexed Illumina adapters were added in a second approximately 25-cycle Phusion PCR, and the resulting products were purified with AMPure XP beads. The original pipeline was this. Custom Perl scripts pooled TCR sequences encoding the same protein, removed out-of-frame sequences and computed each clonotype's abundance. Any TCR sequence backed by just one read was left out of the analysis. The metrics used to describe the repertoires included Shannon entropy, Gini index, clonality, richness, and the frequency of TCRs shared between repertoires. TCRdb itself trimmed the public reads at Q25 with fastp, ran MiXCR and retained productive beta chains. Each CDR3 protein appears once, grouped with its most common genes and DNA. The V and J calls follow TCRdb's processing rather than the paper's. The sample data list tens of thousands of distinct CDR3 sequences, and around 17% of these were observed just once. 2.5% to 3.5% of the sample is taken by the ten largest.

This receptor chain uses TRBV2 and TRBJ2-5, and TRBD2 aligns with 8 junction nucleotides. Material: PBMCs, obtained before treatment. This sequence originates from a male donor with prostate cancer. Here is the DNA: TGTGCCCTGTCGGGGGGGACCCTCCTGGGGGAGACCCAGTACTTC. Its protein is CALSGGTLLGETQYF.